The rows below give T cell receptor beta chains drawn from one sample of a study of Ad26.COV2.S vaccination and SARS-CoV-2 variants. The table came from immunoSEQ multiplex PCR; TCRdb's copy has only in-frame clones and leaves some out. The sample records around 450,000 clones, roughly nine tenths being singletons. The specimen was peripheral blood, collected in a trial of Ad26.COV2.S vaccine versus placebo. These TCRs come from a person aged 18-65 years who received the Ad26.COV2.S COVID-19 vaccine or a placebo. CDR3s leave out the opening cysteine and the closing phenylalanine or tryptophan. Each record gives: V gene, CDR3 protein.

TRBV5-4 ASSRYNEQF
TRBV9 ASSQGTGGYT
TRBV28 ASSLERQGAREQY
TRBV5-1 ASSLLGSNTDTQY
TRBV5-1 ASSLGATGLNTGELF
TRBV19 ASSPLRELAGYNEQF
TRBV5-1 ASSSLPGGNEQF
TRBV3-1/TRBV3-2 ASSPRQGGYEQY
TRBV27 ASSLSRENEQY
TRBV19 ASSLQGNSNQPQH
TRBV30 AWSFFRTSGRGNEQF
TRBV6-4 ASSDSSRGICSEQF